The source of this TCR beta chain is a study of shared clonotypes between healthy human individuals. Study-wide findings and caveats: Expectations were that clonotype sharing among donors would be affected by sequencing depth.

The CDR3 runs 13 residues. V dropped 3 bases and J dropped 4 bases, with 10 bases sitting between them. Germline assignment: CDR1 SGHNT and CDR2 YYREEE (reference sequence). The protocol was immunoSEQ multiplex PCR, while the TCRdb copy is restricted to in-frame clones and leaves out a portion. Counted here are just over 2,000,000 clones, 85% to 95% occurring once; the ten biggest clones make up 0.1% to 0.15%. Adults of Caucasian background living in Nashville, Tennessee made up all donors. A single count supports this clone. Its antigen is not known. The rearrangement joins TRBV5-4 to TRBJ1-2, with unresolved D. This receptor was identified in a man aged 18 to 30 in good health. Specimen: naive CD4+ T cells sorted from blood. Documented subset: CD45RA+ positively selected. The CDR3, as DNA: TGTGCCAGCAGCTCGGACGGCTTCTATGGCTACACCTTC. Translated, it gives CASSSDGFYGYTF. The full variable domain, completed using reference TRBV5-4 and TRBJ1-2, is ETGVTQSPTHLIKTRGQQVTLRCSSQSGHNTVSWYQQALGQGPQFIFQYYREEENGRGNFPPRFSGLQFPNYSSELNVNALELDDSALYLCASSSDGFYGYTFGSGTRLTVV.